The T cell receptor (beta chain) under discussion was sequenced for a study of T cell responses to AZD1222 COVID-19 vaccine. Study outcomes and limitations: Spike-spanning, vaccine-associated CD4 TCRs were dominant at 160-218 and 743-854. Females outnumbered males among donors, who were mostly white British; clonal diversity was possibly underestimated. Spike-specific TCR breadth rose after two AZD1222 doses, and depth rose as well.

This CDR3 comprises 15 residues. Per the germline V gene, CDR1 is SGHNT and CDR2 is YYREEE (reference sequence). The V end was cut by 0 bases, the J end by 4 bases, with 13 bases between. The assay was immunoSEQ multiplex PCR, and TCRdb's table has in-frame clones only and misses some. The sample shows approximately 100,000 clones, roughly nine tenths of them seen only once. Notes on this clone: The antigen is undetermined.

The chain has TRBV5-4 and TRBJ1-2; no firm D call. Sequenced here: peripheral blood, sampled on day 0 of AZD1222 vaccination. The TCR sequence derives from an adult in good health. CDR3 in DNA: TGTGCCAGCAGCTTGGCCGAGGGTTTCGGCTATGGCTACACCTTC. This gives the protein CASSLAEGFGYGYTF. Supplemented by reference TRBV5-4 and TRBJ1-2, the full variable domain reads ETGVTQSPTHLIKTRGQQVTLRCSSQSGHNTVSWYQQALGQGPQFIFQYYREEENGRGNFPPRFSGLQFPNYSSELNVNALELDDSALYLCASSLAEGFGYGYTFGSGTRLTVV.